This T cell receptor (beta chain) was retrieved from a study of Tregs in tolerant kidney transplant recipients. Study summary: Recipients received nonmyeloablative bone marrow transplants from related graft donors, with transient mixed chimerism. Study-level findings and limits: The most relevant donor-specific Treg TCRbeta repertoire apparently came from expansion with activated donor B cells. This study did not directly address biological reproducibility.

TCRdb's table, derived via immunoSEQ multiplex PCR, lists solely in-frame clones and lacks some. Seen here are about 94,000 clones, under 95% observed once, and the top ten hold around 0.45%. As regards this clone: The antigen remains undetermined.

Trimming took 4 bases from V and 5 from J; bases not matched to a gene: 6. The CDR3 loop spans 14 amino acids. The germline V gene encodes CDR1 MNHEY and CDR2 SVGAGI. CD4+CD25+CD127- Tregs, CD4+CD25- non-Tregs, CD4 and CD8 cells were sorted. This receptor was obtained from a human donor who received a combined kidney and bone marrow transplant. The sequences come from CD4+ T cells from blood, collected before the transplant. This chain connects TRBV6-5 to TRBJ2-5, with TRBD1 matching over 8 bases. This CDR3 reads CASSSTGAEETQYF. For the CDR3, the DNA is TGTGCCAGCAGTTCGACAGGGGCGGAGGAGACCCAGTACTTC.